The next 2 T cell receptor beta chains were all read from a single sample in a study of Graves' ophthalmopathy and Graves' hyperthyroidism. Amplified material comprised TCR beta CDR3 regions derived from RNA transcripts. RT-PCR with HTBI primers came first, then second-round multiplex PCR. TCRdb independently ran MiXCR on the multiplex PCR reads; one entry per CDR3 protein. The sample has 260,000 or so distinct CDR3 sequences; around 50% are singletons. Sequenced: peripheral blood. These receptors all stem from an adult man with Graves' ophthalmopathy.

This clonotype was seen more than once but under ten times. The V and J genes are TRBV20-1 and TRBJ2-5; 7 bases are a match to TRBD2. The length of the CDR3 is 14 residues. CDR1 DFQATT and CDR2 SNEGSKA come from the germline V gene (reference sequence). With V trimmed by 5 bases and J by 5 bases, 11 bases remained unmatched. CDR3: CSAPLAAGGETQYF. The CDR3, as DNA: TGCAGTGCTCCCCTCGCTGCCGGGGGGGAGACCCAGTACTTC.

This clonotype appeared a single time. One end of the junction is discordant with germline, which a read error may explain. CDR3 amino acids: CASSPARPRDTGELFF. The CDR3, as DNA: TGTGCCAGCAGTCCAGCCCGCCCGAGGGACACCGGGGAGCTGTTTTTT. V and J are TRBV10-2 and TRBJ2-2; weak D call: TRBD2 (5 bases). The germline V gene encodes CDR1 WSHSY and CDR2 SAAADI. This CDR3 comprises 16 residues.